This T cell receptor beta chain comes out of a study of cytomegalovirus exposure and HLA in healthy donors. Study-wide points: Presence/absence analyses took donor sequencing depth as roughly uniform. Per published reports, the classifier diagnosed cytomegalovirus status with high specificity and sensitivity. Within an earlier analysis, most TCR beta V segments proved productive either about 87% or about 30% of the time.

Note on this clone: The antigen is undetermined.

It was with 60 Vbeta and 13 Jbeta primers that the PCR ran. The protocol was immunoSEQ multiplex PCR, while the TCRdb copy is restricted to in-frame clones and leaves out a portion. The table shows roughly 180,000 clones, with 75% to 80% occurring only once. Trimming stripped 1 base from V and 8 bases from J, with 31 bases between. The CDR3 has 20 amino acids. CDR1 SGHTA and CDR2 FQGTGA come from the germline V gene. The chain joins TRBV7-3 to TRBJ2-3; D may be TRBD1 (6 bases). This receptor was obtained from a woman in her twenties or thirties in good health and CMV-seropositive. The sequenced material came from PBMCs. The CDR3 is CASSLIAVEGDHRQKGTQYF. For the CDR3, the DNA is TGTGCCAGCAGCTTAATTGCCGTCGAGGGGGATCATCGTCAGAAGGGTACGCAGTATTTT.